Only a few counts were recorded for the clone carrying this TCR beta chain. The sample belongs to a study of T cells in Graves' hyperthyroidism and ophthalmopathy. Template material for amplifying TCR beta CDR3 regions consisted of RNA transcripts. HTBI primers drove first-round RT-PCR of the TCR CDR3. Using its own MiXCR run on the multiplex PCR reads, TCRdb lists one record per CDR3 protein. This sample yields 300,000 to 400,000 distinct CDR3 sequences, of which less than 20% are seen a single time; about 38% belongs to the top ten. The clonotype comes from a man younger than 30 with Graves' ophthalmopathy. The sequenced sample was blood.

CDR3 sequence: CASSLSSGNYGYTF. The CDR3 region has the DNA TGTGCCAGCAGTTTATCTTCAGGGAACTATGGCTACACCTTC. The chain employs TRBV27 and TRBJ1-2; D may be TRBD1 (5 bases). This CDR3 has 14 residues. V lost 0 bases and J lost 2, with 7 bases in between. Germline V gene lookup returns CDR1 MNHEY and CDR2 SMNVEV (reference sequence).